This T cell receptor (beta chain) was identified during a study of sequential checkpoint blockade in melanoma. Noted treatment: randomized to nivolumab then ipilimumab (arm A) or the reverse (arm B). Looked up from germline, CDR1 is MNHGY and CDR2 is SAAAGT. V was clipped by 2 bases and J by 2 bases; unmatched bases: 7. The CDR3 has 16 amino acids. Method: immunoSEQ multiplex PCR; TCRdb's copy keeps in-frame clones and lacks some. In the table there are several thousand clones, about 23% of which are singletons. J is TRBJ2-3 and V is TRBV6-8; TRBD2 matches 7 bases. This TCR was recovered from a human donor with melanoma. The specimen comprised tumor tissue (inferred from file names), sampled from a patient given nivolumab and ipilimumab in sequence. The CDR3 is CASSYGGGVNTDTQYF. The CDR3 DNA reads as TGTGCCAGCAGTTACGGGGGGGGTGTGAACACAGATACGCAGTATTTT.